This TCR beta chain was sequenced for a study of cytomegalovirus exposure and HLA in healthy donors. Researchers ran the PCR with 60 Vbeta and 13 Jbeta primers. TCRdb's table, derived via immunoSEQ multiplex PCR, lists solely in-frame clones and lacks some. Among 150,000 to 180,000 clones listed, around 80% were seen once. Note on this clone: What it binds is unknown.

Study-level findings and limits: In a later analysis, 15,000 to 20,000 TCR beta sequences were associated with HLA alleles at 0.05 false discovery rate. Approximately 160 TCR beta chains were listed as cytomegalovirus-associated. In a later analysis, DRB1 alleles had the most associated TCRs; HLA-C alleles the fewest.

V was pared by 4 bases and J by 0 bases, with 15 bases of the junction left unmatched. The CDR3 loop spans 21 amino acids. Per germline, CDR1 SGDLS and CDR2 YYNGEE. The clonotype comes from a woman aged 40 to 49 in good health and CMV-seropositive. Sequenced sample: PBMCs. The V gene is TRBV9, the J gene TRBJ2-1; 14 positions agree with TRBD2. The CDR3 loop reads CASSLGLAGAYSKTSYNEQFF. In nucleotides, the CDR3 is TGTGCCAGCAGCCTGGGACTAGCGGGAGCGTACTCGAAAACCTCCTACAATGAGCAGTTCTTC.